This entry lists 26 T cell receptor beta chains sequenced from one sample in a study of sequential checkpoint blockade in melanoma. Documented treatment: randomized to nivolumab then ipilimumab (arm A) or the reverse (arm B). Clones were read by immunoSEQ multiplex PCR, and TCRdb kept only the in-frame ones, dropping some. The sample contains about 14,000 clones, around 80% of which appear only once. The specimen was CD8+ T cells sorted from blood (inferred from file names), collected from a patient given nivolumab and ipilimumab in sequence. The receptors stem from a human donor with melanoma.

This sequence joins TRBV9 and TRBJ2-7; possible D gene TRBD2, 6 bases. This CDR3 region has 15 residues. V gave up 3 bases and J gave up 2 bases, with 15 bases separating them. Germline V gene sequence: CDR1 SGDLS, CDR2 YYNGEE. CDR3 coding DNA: TGTGCCAGCAGCGCTACCGGGACTCCAACCTACGAGCAGTACTTC. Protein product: CASSATGTPTYEQYF.

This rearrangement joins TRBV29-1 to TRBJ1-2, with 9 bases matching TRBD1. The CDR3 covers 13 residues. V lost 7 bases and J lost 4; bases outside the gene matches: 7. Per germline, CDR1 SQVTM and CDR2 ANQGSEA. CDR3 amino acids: CSAWTGDTYGYTF. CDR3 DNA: TGCAGCGCCTGGACAGGGGATACCTATGGCTACACCTTC.

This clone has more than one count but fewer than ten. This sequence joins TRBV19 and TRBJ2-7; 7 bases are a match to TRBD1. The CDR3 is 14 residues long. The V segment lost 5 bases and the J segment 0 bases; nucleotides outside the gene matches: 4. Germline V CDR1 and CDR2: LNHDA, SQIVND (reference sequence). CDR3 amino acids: CASSSRDSSYEQYF. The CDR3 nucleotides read TGTGCCAGTAGTTCCCGGGACAGCTCCTACGAGCAGTACTTC.

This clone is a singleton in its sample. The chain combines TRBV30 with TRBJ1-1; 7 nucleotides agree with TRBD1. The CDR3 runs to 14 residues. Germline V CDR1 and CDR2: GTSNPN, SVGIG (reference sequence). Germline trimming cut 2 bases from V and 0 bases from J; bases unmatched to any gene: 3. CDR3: CAWSLGQVNTEAFF. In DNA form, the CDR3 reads TGTGCCTGGAGTTTAGGACAGGTGAACACTGAAGCTTTCTTT.

CDR3 loop: CASSFSGNGNTIYF. The DNA of the CDR3 is TGTGCCAGCAGTTTCTCGGGGAATGGAAACACCATATATTTT. The genes are TRBV27 and TRBJ1-3; no definite D call. The germline V gene encodes CDR1 MNHEY and CDR2 SMNVEV (reference sequence). The CDR3 contains 14 residues. V gave up 3 bases and J gave up 3 bases, with 9 bases separating them.

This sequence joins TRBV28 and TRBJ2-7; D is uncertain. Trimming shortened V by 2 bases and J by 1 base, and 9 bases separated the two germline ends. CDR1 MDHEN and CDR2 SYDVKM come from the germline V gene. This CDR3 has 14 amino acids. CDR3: CASSLKIQSYEQYF. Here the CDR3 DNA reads TGTGCCAGCAGTTTAAAGATACAGTCCTACGAGCAGTACTTC.

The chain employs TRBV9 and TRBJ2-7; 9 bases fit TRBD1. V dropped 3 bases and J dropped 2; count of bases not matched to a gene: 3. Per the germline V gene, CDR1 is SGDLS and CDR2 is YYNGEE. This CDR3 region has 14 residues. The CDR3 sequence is CASSDGQGTYEQYF. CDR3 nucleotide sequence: TGTGCCAGCAGCGACGGACAGGGGACCTACGAGCAGTACTTC.

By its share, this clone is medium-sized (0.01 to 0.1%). For the CDR3, the DNA is TGTGCCAGCAGCGACAGCATATCCTCTGGGGCCAACGTCCTGACTTTC. Protein product: CASSDSISSGANVLTF. The chain couples TRBV9 to TRBJ2-6; D gene unclear. In germline, CDR1 is SGDLS, CDR2 YYNGEE. Trimming left V 3 bases short and J 0 bases short, with 10 bases between. CDR3 size: 16 residues.

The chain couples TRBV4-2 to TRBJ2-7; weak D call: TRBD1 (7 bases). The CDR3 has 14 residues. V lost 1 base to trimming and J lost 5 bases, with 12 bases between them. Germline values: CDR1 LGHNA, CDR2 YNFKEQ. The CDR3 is CASSQGAGGHEQYF. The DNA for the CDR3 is TGTGCCAGCAGCCAAGGGGCAGGGGGGCACGAGCAGTACTTC.

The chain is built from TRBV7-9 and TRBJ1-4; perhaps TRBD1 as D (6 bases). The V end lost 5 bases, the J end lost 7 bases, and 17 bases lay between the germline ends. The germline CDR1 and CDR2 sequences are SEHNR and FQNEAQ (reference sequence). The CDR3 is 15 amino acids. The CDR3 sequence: CASSLRTQGREKLFF. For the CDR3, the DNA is TGTGCCAGCAGCCTCCGGACCCAGGGGCGTGAAAAACTGTTTTTT.

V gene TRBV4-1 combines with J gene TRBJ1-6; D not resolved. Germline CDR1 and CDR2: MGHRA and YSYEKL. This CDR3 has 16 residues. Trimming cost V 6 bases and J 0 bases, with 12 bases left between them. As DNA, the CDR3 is TGCGCCAGCAGAAACCGGGAGCTCTCCTATAATTCACCCCTCCACTTT. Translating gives CASRNRELSYNSPLHF.

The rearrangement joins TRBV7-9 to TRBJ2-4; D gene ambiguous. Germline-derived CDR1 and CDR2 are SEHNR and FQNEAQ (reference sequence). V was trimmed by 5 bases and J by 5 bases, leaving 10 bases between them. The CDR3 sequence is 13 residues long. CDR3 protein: CASSQEVQNIQYF. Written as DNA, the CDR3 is TGTGCCAGCAGCCAGGAAGTTCAAAACATTCAGTACTTC.

Here the CDR3 DNA reads TGTGCCAGCTCCCGCGGGGGTGGACCCCCCTCGGCCTACAATGAGCAGTTCTTC. Translated: CASSRGGGPPSAYNEQFF. This chain joins TRBV18 and TRBJ2-1, with 7 bases fitting TRBD2. CDR1 is KGHSH, CDR2 LQKENI, per germline. V lost 6 bases and J lost 2; bases outside the gene matches: 16. This CDR3 is built from 18 residues.

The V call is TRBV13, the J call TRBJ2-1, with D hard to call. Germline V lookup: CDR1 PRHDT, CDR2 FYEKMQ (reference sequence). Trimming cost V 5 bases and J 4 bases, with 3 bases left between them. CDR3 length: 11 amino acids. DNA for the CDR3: TGTGCCAGCAGCCTGTACAATGAGCAGTTCTTC. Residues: CASSLYNEQFF.

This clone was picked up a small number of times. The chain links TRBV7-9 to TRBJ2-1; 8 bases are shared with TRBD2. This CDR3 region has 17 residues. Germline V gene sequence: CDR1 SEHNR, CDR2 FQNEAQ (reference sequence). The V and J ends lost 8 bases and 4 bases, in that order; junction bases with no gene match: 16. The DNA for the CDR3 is TGTGCCAGCCACTACCCCCTTAGTAGCGGGGAGTACAATGAGCAGTTCTTC. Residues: CASHYPLSSGEYNEQFF.

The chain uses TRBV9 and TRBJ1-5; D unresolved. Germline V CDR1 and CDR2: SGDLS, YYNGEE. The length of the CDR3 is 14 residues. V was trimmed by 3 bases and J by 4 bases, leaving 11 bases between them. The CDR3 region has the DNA TGTGCCAGCAGCGAGGGAGGGTGGAATCAGCCCCAGCATTTT. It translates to CASSEGGWNQPQHF.

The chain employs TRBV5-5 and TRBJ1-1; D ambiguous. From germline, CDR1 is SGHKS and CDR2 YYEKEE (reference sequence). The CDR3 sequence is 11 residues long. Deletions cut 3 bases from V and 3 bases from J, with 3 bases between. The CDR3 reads CASSSDTEAFF. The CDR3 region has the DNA TGTGCCAGCAGCTCGGACACTGAAGCTTTCTTT.

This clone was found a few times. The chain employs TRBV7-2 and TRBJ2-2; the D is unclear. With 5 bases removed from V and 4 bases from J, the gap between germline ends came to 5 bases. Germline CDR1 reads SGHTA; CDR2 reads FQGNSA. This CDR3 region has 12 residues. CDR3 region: CASSPSTGELFF. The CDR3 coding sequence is TGTGCCAGCAGCCCTTCCACCGGGGAGCTGTTTTTT.

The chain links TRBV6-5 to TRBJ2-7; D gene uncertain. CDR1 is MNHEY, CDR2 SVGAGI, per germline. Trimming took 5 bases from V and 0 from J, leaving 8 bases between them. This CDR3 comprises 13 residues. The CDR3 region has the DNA TGTGCCAGCAGTCCAACTAACTCCTACGAGCAGTACTTC. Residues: CASSPTNSYEQYF.

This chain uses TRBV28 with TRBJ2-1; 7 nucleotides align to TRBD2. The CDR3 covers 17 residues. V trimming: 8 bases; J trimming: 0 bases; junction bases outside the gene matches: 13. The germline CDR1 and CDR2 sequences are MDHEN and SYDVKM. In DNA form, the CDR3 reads TGTGCCAGCTCCAGAGGGACTATCCCCAGCTCCTACAATGAGCAGTTCTTC. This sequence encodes CASSRGTIPSSYNEQFF.

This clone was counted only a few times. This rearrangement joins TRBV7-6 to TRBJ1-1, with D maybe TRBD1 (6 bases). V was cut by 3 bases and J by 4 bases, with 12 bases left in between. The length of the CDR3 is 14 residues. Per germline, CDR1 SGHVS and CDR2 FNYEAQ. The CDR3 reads CASSLGGPGTEAFF. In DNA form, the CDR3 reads TGTGCCAGCAGCTTGGGGGGGCCGGGCACTGAAGCTTTCTTT.

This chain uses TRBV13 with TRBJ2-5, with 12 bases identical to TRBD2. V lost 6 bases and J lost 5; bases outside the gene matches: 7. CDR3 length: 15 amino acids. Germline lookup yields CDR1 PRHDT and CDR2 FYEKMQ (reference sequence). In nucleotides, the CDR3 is TGTGCCAGCAGTGAGACTAGCGGGGGTTGGGAGACCCAGTACTTC. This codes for CASSETSGGWETQYF.

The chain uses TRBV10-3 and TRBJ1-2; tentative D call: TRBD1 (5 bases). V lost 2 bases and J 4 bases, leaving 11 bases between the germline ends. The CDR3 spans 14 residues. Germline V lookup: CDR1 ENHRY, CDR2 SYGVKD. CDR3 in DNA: TGTGCCATCAGTGAGCGCGGGACGGTCTATGGCTACACCTTC. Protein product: CAISERGTVYGYTF.

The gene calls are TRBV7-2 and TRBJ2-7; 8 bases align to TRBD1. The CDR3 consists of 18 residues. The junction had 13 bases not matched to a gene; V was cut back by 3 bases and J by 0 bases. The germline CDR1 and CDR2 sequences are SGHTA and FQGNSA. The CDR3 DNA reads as TGTGCCAGCAGCTTCACCATTTCGGGGACAGGAGTCTCCTACGAGCAGTACTTC. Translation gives CASSFTISGTGVSYEQYF.

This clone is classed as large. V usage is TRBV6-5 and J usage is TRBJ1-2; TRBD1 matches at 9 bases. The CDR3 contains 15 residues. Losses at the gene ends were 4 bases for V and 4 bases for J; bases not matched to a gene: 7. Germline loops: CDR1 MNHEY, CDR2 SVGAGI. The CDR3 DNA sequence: TGTGCCAGCAGTTCCCTAACAGGGGGCCTCTATGGCTACACCTTC. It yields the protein CASSSLTGGLYGYTF.

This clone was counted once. CDR3 sequence reads: CASSEKDRAYQETQYF. The CDR3 DNA reads as TGTGCCAGCAGTGAAAAGGACAGGGCGTACCAAGAGACCCAGTACTTC. The rearrangement uses TRBV6-1 and TRBJ2-5; 8 bases are a match to TRBD1. The CDR3 has 16 residues. The junction had 5 bases not matched to a gene; V was cut back by 2 bases and J by 0 bases. Germline lookup yields CDR1 MNHNS and CDR2 SASEGT.